This TCR beta chain derives from a study of regulatory T cells in long-lasting Graves disease. Investigators prepared the TCR beta libraries by applying iRepertoire HTBI primers and Arm-PCR of CDR3 regions. One entry per CDR3 protein results from TCRdb running MiXCR on the multiplex PCR reads. The sample yields some 490,000 distinct CDR3 sequences, approximately 12% seen once. This clonotype was observed many times. Its target is not known. Study-level results: Persistent disease was associated with favored TRBV28 usage and with favored use of TRBJ1-2 and TRBJ2-5.

Time point described: newly diagnosed GD, antithyroid drugs for less than 3 months. The TCR library was made from RNA extracted from PBMCs. Germline-derived CDR1 and CDR2 are MGHDK and SYGVNS. The CDR3 is made up of 13 amino acids. Trimming shortened V by 8 bases and J by 2 bases, and 13 bases separated the two germline ends. This sample also belongs to another study, concerning T cells in Graves' hyperthyroidism and ophthalmopathy. That work adds: Graves' hyperthyroidism was deemed stable absent ophthalmopathy progression within 18 months. The diagnostic basis comprised clinical symptoms, serum thyroxine and TRAb, thyroid ultrasound and orbital computed tomography. The TCR CDR3 first-round RT-PCR relied on the HTBI primer set.

The material sequenced was peripheral blood mononuclear cells (PBMCs), taken at new diagnosis, from a patient treated with antithyroid drugs. This sequence was found in a woman aged 25 to 39 with Graves disease. The V and J genes are TRBV25-1 and TRBJ2-7; perhaps D is TRBD1 or TRBD2 (5 bases each). The CDR3 spells CASGTRQAYEQYF. In DNA form, the CDR3 reads TGTGCCAGCGGGACGAGGCAAGCCTACGAGCAGTACTTC.